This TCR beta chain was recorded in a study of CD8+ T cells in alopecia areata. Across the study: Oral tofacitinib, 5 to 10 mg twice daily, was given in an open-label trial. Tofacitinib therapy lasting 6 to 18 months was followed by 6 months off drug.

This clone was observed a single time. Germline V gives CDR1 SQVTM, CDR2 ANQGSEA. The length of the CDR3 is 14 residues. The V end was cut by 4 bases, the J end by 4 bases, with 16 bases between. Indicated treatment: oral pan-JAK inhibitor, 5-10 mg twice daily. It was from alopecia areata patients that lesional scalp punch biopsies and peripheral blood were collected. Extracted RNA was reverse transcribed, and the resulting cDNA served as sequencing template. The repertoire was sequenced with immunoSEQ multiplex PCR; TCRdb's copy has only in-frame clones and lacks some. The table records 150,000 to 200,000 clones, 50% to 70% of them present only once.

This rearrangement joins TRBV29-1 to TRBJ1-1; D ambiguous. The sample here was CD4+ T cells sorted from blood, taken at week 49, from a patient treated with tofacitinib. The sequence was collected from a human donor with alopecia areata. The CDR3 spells CSVGGQVGSTEAFF. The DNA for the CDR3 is TGCAGCGTTGGAGGTCAGGTCGGTTCCACTGAAGCTTTCTTT.